Presented here are 10 T cell receptor beta chains from one specimen sequenced in a study of T cell clones after liver transplantation. Clones were sequenced by immunoSEQ multiplex PCR, and TCRdb holds only the in-frame ones, with some missing. The sample has tens of thousands of clones; more than 70% are singletons. The sample here was CD4+ T cells from blood, taken at the 22-month timepoint. These receptor sequences come from a human patient who received a liver transplant. The graft donor may have given rise to some T cells.

The rearrangement links TRBV7-8 to TRBJ2-2; D not resolved. Trimming removed 5 bases from V and 5 bases from J, with 12 bases in between. Looked up from germline, CDR1 is SGHVS and CDR2 is FQNEAQ. There are 14 residues in the CDR3. CDR3 sequence: CASSEVTRTGELFF. CDR3 coding DNA: TGTGCCAGCAGCGAAGTTACAAGGACCGGGGAGCTGTTTTTT. Full variable domain (rest looked up from reference TRBV7-8 and TRBJ2-2): GAGVSQSPRYKVAKRGQDVALRCDPISGHVSLFWYQQALGQGPEFLTYFQNEAQLDKSGLPSDRFFAERPEGSVSTLKIQRTQQEDSAVYLCASSEVTRTGELFFGEGSRLTVL.

This clone turned up a few times. The chain combines TRBV7-9 with TRBJ1-4; D possibly corresponds to TRBD1 (6 bases). Looked up from germline, CDR1 is SEHNR and CDR2 is FQNEAQ (reference sequence). V was shortened by 2 bases and J by 7 bases, with 14 bases between the two germline ends. The length of the CDR3 is 15 residues. The CDR3 sequence: CASSLLQEGGEKLFF. In DNA form, the CDR3 reads TGTGCCAGCAGCTTATTACAGGAAGGGGGTGAAAAACTGTTTTTT.

The rearrangement uses TRBV20-1 and TRBJ2-3; D gene ambiguous. CDR1 DFQATT and CDR2 SNEGSKA come from the germline V gene (reference sequence). The CDR3 has 11 amino acids. Trimming took off 4 bases at V and 6 bases at J, with 8 bases between the two ends. The CDR3 sequence: CSANSRDTQYF. Here the CDR3 DNA reads TGCAGTGCTAACTCTCGGGATACGCAGTATTTT.

This chain links TRBV18 with TRBJ1-5, with D possibly matching TRBD1 (5 bases). Deletions cut 4 bases from V and 1 base from J, with 8 bases between. Germline CDR1 KGHSH, CDR2 LQKENI. CDR3 length: 14 residues. The CDR3 bases are TGTGCCAGCTCACGGGACCGAAGCAATCAGCCCCAGCATTTT. It translates to CASSRDRSNQPQHF.

This clone was seen only once. The rearrangement joins TRBV7-8 to TRBJ1-2; 10 bases agree with TRBD1. The V gene's germline CDR1 is SGHVS and CDR2 FQNEAQ. The CDR3 totals 14 residues. V gave up 5 bases and J gave up 2 bases; unmatched junction bases: 2. This CDR3 is CASSRDRGNYGYTF. In DNA, the CDR3 is TGTGCCAGCAGCAGGGACAGGGGCAACTATGGCTACACCTTC. Complete variable domain (other parts from reference TRBV7-8 and TRBJ1-2): GAGVSQSPRYKVAKRGQDVALRCDPISGHVSLFWYQQALGQGPEFLTYFQNEAQLDKSGLPSDRFFAERPEGSVSTLKIQRTQQEDSAVYLCASSRDRGNYGYTFGSGTRLTVV.

This clone was detected only a few times. The rearrangement joins TRBV28 to TRBJ1-3; D unclear. Germline values: CDR1 MDHEN, CDR2 SYDVKM. V was trimmed by 2 bases and J by 0 bases, leaving 14 bases between them. The CDR3 is 17 residues long. The CDR3 DNA reads TGTGCCAGCAGTTTAAGGTCTTATTGGGACTCTGGAAACACCATATATTTT. Protein: CASSLRSYWDSGNTIYF.

The chain carries TRBV19 and TRBJ2-5; tentatively, D is TRBD2 (7 bases). The V gene's germline CDR1 is LNHDA and CDR2 SQIVND (reference sequence). Trimming stripped 1 base from V and 13 bases from J, with 13 bases between. The CDR3 runs 12 residues. The CDR3: CASSIVGGVLYF. The DNA for the CDR3 is TGTGCCAGTAGTATAGTAGGGGGGGTCCTGTACTTC. The full variable domain, rest sourced from reference TRBV19 and TRBJ2-5, is DGGITQSPKYLFRKEGQNVTLSCEQNLNHDAMYWYRQDPGQGLRLIYYSQIVNDFQKGDIAEGYSVSREKKESFPLTVTSAQKNPTAFYLCASSIVGGVLYFGPGTRLLVL.

The chain links TRBV5-8 to TRBJ2-1; either TRBD1 or TRBD2 may supply D (5 bases each). This CDR3 region has 14 residues. Trimming took off 2 bases at V and 4 bases at J, with 10 bases between the two ends. CDR1 and CDR2 (germline): SGHTS, YDEGEE. CDR3 protein: CASSFPGPYNEQFF. CDR3 nucleotides: TGTGCCAGCAGCTTTCCGGGGCCGTACAATGAGCAGTTCTTC.

This sequence joins TRBV6-5 and TRBJ2-7; D is perhaps TRBD1 or TRBD2 (6 bases each). Trimming took 7 bases from V and 3 from J, leaving 19 bases between them. From germline, CDR1 is MNHEY and CDR2 SVGAGI. The CDR3 runs to 15 residues. The CDR3 DNA is TGTGCCAGCATCCGCACACTCGGGGGCGGCTACGAGCAGTACTTC. It is translated as CASIRTLGGGYEQYF.

This clone is judged medium-sized. V usage is TRBV10-2 and J usage is TRBJ2-7; D possibly corresponds to TRBD1 (6 bases). The V and J ends lost 8 bases and 0 bases respectively, with 14 bases between them. In germline, CDR1 is WSHSY, CDR2 SAAADI. This CDR3 region has 14 residues. CDR3 coding DNA: TGCGCCAGCGTGTTGGACAGATCCTCCTACGAGCAGTACTTC. Protein sequence: CASVLDRSSYEQYF.